The following is a TCR beta chain sequence with its context. Germline-derived CDR1 and CDR2 are SGHVS and FNYEAQ. V was trimmed by 4 bases and J by 0 bases, leaving 12 bases between them. The CDR3 is made up of 16 amino acids. These data come from a study of blood T cell repertoires in COVID-19. Sequencing was performed with immunoSEQ multiplex PCR; in TCRdb, only in-frame clones are kept and a portion is missing. The sample records 150,000 or so clones, about four fifths being singletons. The sequencing sample was made of peripheral blood. This receptor was identified in a woman between 70 and 85 years old with COVID-19, enrolled during active disease. The rearrangement links TRBV7-6 to TRBJ2-2; no reliable D call. The DNA for the CDR3 is TGTGCCAGCAGCTCCAATCCCGCAGCGAACACCGGGGAGCTGTTTTTT. It is translated as CASSSNPAANTGELFF.